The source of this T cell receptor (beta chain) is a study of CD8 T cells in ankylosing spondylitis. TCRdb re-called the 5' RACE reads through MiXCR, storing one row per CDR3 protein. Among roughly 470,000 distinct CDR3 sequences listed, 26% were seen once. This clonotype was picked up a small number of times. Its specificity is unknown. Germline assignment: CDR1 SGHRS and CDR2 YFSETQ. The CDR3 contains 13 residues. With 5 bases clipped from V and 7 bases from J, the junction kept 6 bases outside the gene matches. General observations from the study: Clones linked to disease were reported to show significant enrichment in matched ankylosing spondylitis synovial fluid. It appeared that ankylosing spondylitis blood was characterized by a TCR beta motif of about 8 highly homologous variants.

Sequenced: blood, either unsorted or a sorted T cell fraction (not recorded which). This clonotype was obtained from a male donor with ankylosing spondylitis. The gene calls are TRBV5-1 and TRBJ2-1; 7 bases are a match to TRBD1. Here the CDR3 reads CASRDGTANEQFF. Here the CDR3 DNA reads TGCGCCAGCAGGGACGGGACAGCTAATGAGCAGTTCTTC.